This entry lists 29 T cell receptor beta chains sequenced from one sample in a study of cytomegalovirus exposure and HLA in healthy donors. A multiplex PCR was run with 60 Vbeta primers and 13 Jbeta primers. Generated by immunoSEQ multiplex PCR, the TCRdb table keeps only in-frame clones and is missing some. The data show 250,000 to 350,000 clones, 75% to 90% seen once. Input material: PBMCs. Source of these receptors: a girl aged 2-10 years in good health and CMV-seronegative.

V and J are TRBV19 and TRBJ2-1; D is undetermined. Per the germline V gene, CDR1 is LNHDA and CDR2 is SQIVND (reference sequence). Trimming took off 5 bases at V and 0 bases at J, with 5 bases between the two ends. The CDR3 extends over 13 amino acids. CDR3 loop: CASSEYSYNEQFF. CDR3 bases: TGTGCCAGTAGTGAGTACTCCTACAATGAGCAGTTCTTC.

The V and J genes are TRBV5-1 and TRBJ2-3; D is uncertain. Trimming took off 4 bases at V and 1 base at J, with 10 bases between the two ends. The CDR3 loop spans 14 amino acids. The germline gives CDR1 SGHRS, CDR2 YFSETQ. The CDR3 is CASSQDKRTDTQYF. The CDR3 DNA follows: TGCGCCAGCAGCCAGGATAAACGCACAGATACGCAGTATTTT. Full variable domain (rest looked up from reference TRBV5-1 and TRBJ2-3): KAGVTQTPRYLIKTRGQQVTLSCSPISGHRSVSWYQQTPGQGLQFLFEYFSETQRNKGNFPGRFSGRQFSNSRSEMNVSTLELGDSALYLCASSQDKRTDTQYFGPGTRLTVL.

V gene TRBV6-5 combines with J gene TRBJ2-7; 9 nucleotides line up with TRBD1. CDR1 is MNHEY, CDR2 SVGAGI, per germline. The CDR3 runs to 16 residues. Trimming at V came to 0 bases and at J to 1 base, leaving 4 bases not matched to a gene. CDR3 in DNA: TGTGCCAGCAGTTACTCCTCGACAGGGGGGTCCTACGAGCAGTACTTC. Translated: CASSYSSTGGSYEQYF.

The V gene is TRBV6-5, the J gene TRBJ2-5, with D hard to call. Between the trimmed V and J ends, which lost 4 bases and 2 bases, there was a span of 17 bases. The CDR3 loop spans 16 amino acids. CDR1 is MNHEY and CDR2 is SVGAGI in the germline V gene. The CDR3 sequence is CASSFERPRGQETQYF. The CDR3 DNA sequence: TGTGCCAGCAGTTTCGAGCGCCCACGCGGACAAGAGACCCAGTACTTC.

The rearrangement links TRBV28 to TRBJ2-1, with D maybe TRBD1 (6 bases). V was shortened by 4 bases and J by 5 bases, with 21 bases between the two germline ends. The CDR3 has 17 amino acids. The germline CDR1 and CDR2 sequences are MDHEN and SYDVKM. CDR3 residues: CASSSGLTGMRHNEQFF. Written as DNA, the CDR3 is TGTGCCAGCAGTTCCGGCCTAACAGGGATGAGGCACAATGAGCAGTTCTTC.

The V gene is TRBV5-6, the J gene TRBJ2-7; D possibly corresponds to TRBD1 (5 bases). With 1 base removed from V and 5 bases from J, the gap between germline ends came to 16 bases. The CDR3 covers 15 residues. Per germline, CDR1 SGHDT and CDR2 YYEEEE. CDR3 nucleotides: TGTGCCAGCAGCTTGATTGACAGATCAGCTCACGAGCAGTACTTC. Translated, it gives CASSLIDRSAHEQYF.

The CDR3 nucleotides are TGTGCCAGCAGCGTACTTGTCAAGAAGCACACTGAAGCTTTCTTT. Amino acid sequence: CASSVLVKKHTEAFF. J is TRBJ1-1 and V is TRBV9; D is ambiguous. V gave up 1 base and J gave up 3 bases, with 13 bases separating them. The germline V gene encodes CDR1 SGDLS and CDR2 YYNGEE. This CDR3 is built from 15 residues. Together with reference TRBV9 and TRBJ1-1, the CDR3 gives the full variable domain: DSGVTQTPKHLITATGQRVTLRCSPRSGDLSVYWYQQSLDQGLQFLIQYYNGEERAKGNILERFSAQQFPDLHSELNLSSLELGDSALYFCASSVLVKKHTEAFFGQGTRLTVV.

The V and J genes are TRBV13 and TRBJ2-6; tentative D call: TRBD2 (6 bases). The germline V and J ends were trimmed by 2 bases and 0 bases, with 14 bases remaining between them. Germline V gene data show CDR1 as PRHDT and CDR2 as FYEKMQ (reference sequence). The CDR3 has 18 residues. CDR3 loop: CASSLIRGDGSGANVLTF. As DNA, the CDR3 is TGTGCCAGCAGCTTAATTCGCGGGGACGGCTCTGGGGCCAACGTCCTGACTTTC.

Comment on this clone: Lacking the conserved final phenylalanine or tryptophan, this CDR3 likely reflects a read error. The rearrangement joins TRBV28 to TRBJ1-1; TRBD1 matches at 7 bases. V was clipped by 8 bases and J by 4 bases; unmatched bases: 4. Germline CDR1 reads MDHEN; CDR2 reads SYDVKM. CDR3 size: 12 residues. The DNA of the CDR3 is TGTGCCAGCCGACAGGGAGGCACTGAAGCTTTCTCT. Translating gives CASRQGGTEAFS.

The chain carries TRBV28 and TRBJ2-7; D not resolved. Germline V gene lookup returns CDR1 MDHEN and CDR2 SYDVKM. Deletions cut 6 bases from V and 5 bases from J, with 11 bases between. The CDR3 is made up of 12 amino acids. CDR3 sequence reads: CASSPDLDEQYF. In DNA form, the CDR3 reads TGTGCCAGCAGCCCTGACCTAGACGAGCAGTACTTC.

V is TRBV27 and J is TRBJ2-1; 8 bases are a match to TRBD2. The CDR3 contains 14 residues. V was pared by 8 bases and J by 7 bases, with 10 bases of the junction left unmatched. Looked up from germline, CDR1 is MNHEY and CDR2 is SMNVEV (reference sequence). CDR3 nucleotides: TGTGCCAGCGGGGCAGGCACTAGCGGTAATGAGCAGTTCTTC. Translated: CASGAGTSGNEQFF.

This clone has only one observation. The chain employs TRBV7-8 and TRBJ1-2, with D unresolved. CDR1 and CDR2 from the germline V gene are SGHVS and FQNEAQ. This CDR3 has 15 residues. V shed 5 bases and J shed 8 bases, with 21 bases lying between them. The CDR3 DNA reads TGTGCCAGCAGCCCCTACAGCATCTCTAATCAAGGCTACACCTTC. This codes for CASSPYSISNQGYTF.

The genes are TRBV5-1 and TRBJ1-5; TRBD1 matches at 9 bases. Looked up from germline, CDR1 is SGHRS and CDR2 is YFSETQ. The CDR3 covers 15 residues. V lost 5 bases to trimming and J lost 8 bases; unmatched junction nucleotides: 11. This CDR3 reads CASRKGQGGREPQHF. The CDR3 DNA follows: TGCGCCAGCAGAAAGGGACAGGGCGGGCGGGAGCCCCAGCATTTT. The full variable domain, completed using reference TRBV5-1 and TRBJ1-5, is KAGVTQTPRYLIKTRGQQVTLSCSPISGHRSVSWYQQTPGQGLQFLFEYFSETQRNKGNFPGRFSGRQFSNSRSEMNVSTLELGDSALYLCASRKGQGGREPQHFGDGTRLSIL.

The V gene is TRBV9, the J gene TRBJ2-3; possible D gene TRBD2, 7 bases. Germline-derived CDR1 and CDR2 are SGDLS and YYNGEE. Trimming cost V 0 bases and J 2 bases, with 13 bases left between them. This CDR3 has 16 amino acids. DNA of the CDR3: TGTGCCAGCAGCGTAGGCGGGGGCCCCTACACAGATACGCAGTATTTT. Translation: CASSVGGGPYTDTQYF. Combining the CDR3 with reference TRBV9 and TRBJ2-3 gives the whole variable domain DSGVTQTPKHLITATGQRVTLRCSPRSGDLSVYWYQQSLDQGLQFLIQYYNGEERAKGNILERFSAQQFPDLHSELNLSSLELGDSALYFCASSVGGGPYTDTQYFGPGTRLTVL.

This clone was counted once. This rearrangement joins TRBV5-6 to TRBJ2-1; 12 positions match TRBD2. Germline values: CDR1 SGHDT, CDR2 YYEEEE. J gave up 3 bases and V 2 bases, and 6 bases lay outside the gene matches. The CDR3 is 17 residues long. In DNA, the CDR3 is TGTGCCAGCAGCTTCATCGGACTAGCGGGAATCTACAATGAGCAGTTCTTC. It yields the protein CASSFIGLAGIYNEQFF.

The J gene is TRBJ2-7, the V gene TRBV5-4, with D possibly being TRBD1 (6 bases). The CDR3 is 14 residues long. Germline V gene lookup returns CDR1 SGHNT and CDR2 YYREEE (reference sequence). V lost 0 bases, J lost 9 bases, and 16 bases lay in between. Here the CDR3 DNA reads TGTGCCAGCAGCTTGGTGGGGGCGGATTCGGTGCAGTACTTC. This codes for CASSLVGADSVQYF.

The chain joins TRBV18 to TRBJ1-2; D unclear. This CDR3 is built from 13 residues. Germline CDR1 and CDR2: KGHSH and LQKENI. Trimming left V 0 bases short and J 5 bases short, with 7 bases between. The CDR3 here is CASSPPPGYGYTF. The CDR3 nucleotides are TGTGCCAGCTCACCACCGCCAGGATATGGCTACACCTTC. The full variable domain, its missing parts supplied by reference TRBV18 and TRBJ1-2, is NAGVMQNPRHLVRRRGQEARLRCSPMKGHSHVYWYRQLPEEGLKFMVYLQKENIIDESGMPKERFSAEFPKEGPSILRIQQVVRGDSAAYFCASSPPPGYGYTFGSGTRLTVV.

CDR3 nucleotide sequence: TGTGCCAGCAGCCGGACAGCGAACACCGGGGAGCTGTTTTTT. Amino acids: CASSRTANTGELFF. The chain links TRBV6-1 to TRBJ2-2; a weak D match, TRBD1 (6 bases). Germline V lookup: CDR1 MNHNS, CDR2 SASEGT. This CDR3 comprises 14 residues. V lost 6 bases to trimming and J lost 0 bases, with 8 bases between them.

This clone has more than one count but fewer than ten. V gene TRBV7-3 combines with J gene TRBJ2-2; 8 positions agree with TRBD2. This CDR3 comprises 15 residues. Germline lookup yields CDR1 SGHTA and CDR2 FQGTGA. The junction had 3 bases not matched to a gene; V was cut back by 2 bases and J by 4 bases. CDR3 sequence (DNA): TGTGCCAGCAGCTTATTCGGGGGGGCCACCGGGGAGCTGTTTTTT. Translated, it gives CASSLFGGATGELFF.

V gene TRBV6-5 combines with J gene TRBJ2-1, with D unclear. V was trimmed by 2 bases and J by 5 bases, leaving 7 bases between them. Germline V gene data show CDR1 as MNHEY and CDR2 as SVGAGI. CDR3 length equals 13 residues. The CDR3 loop is CASSYLSDNEQFF. The DNA for the CDR3 is TGTGCCAGCAGTTACCTGTCCGACAATGAGCAGTTCTTC.

The rearrangement uses TRBV28 and TRBJ1-5; D is perhaps TRBD1 (5 bases). The ends were cut back, 3 bases at V and 6 bases at J, with 12 bases in the middle. Germline lookup yields CDR1 MDHEN and CDR2 SYDVKM. The CDR3 is 14 residues long. In DNA form, the CDR3 reads TGTGCCAGCAGTTTCGGGCAGGGAAGTCAGCCCCAGCATTTT. Translating it yields CASSFGQGSQPQHF.

This clone was observed a few times. This chain links TRBV6-5 with TRBJ1-2; D unclear. Germline V CDR1 and CDR2: MNHEY, SVGAGI. With 6 bases removed from V and 5 bases from J, the gap between germline ends came to 13 bases. This CDR3 contains 13 residues. The CDR3 DNA reads TGTGCCAGCAGGCGCGGAATGCCATATGGCTACACCTTC. Its translation: CASRRGMPYGYTF.

The chain uses TRBV28 and TRBJ1-5; D is undetermined. The CDR3 has 15 residues. V lost 4 bases and J 4 bases, leaving 14 bases between the germline ends. Germline-derived CDR1 and CDR2 are MDHEN and SYDVKM. The CDR3 region is CASSSRWERNQPQHF. CDR3 nucleotide sequence: TGTGCCAGCAGTTCACGCTGGGAGAGGAATCAGCCCCAGCATTTT.

The chain couples TRBV15 to TRBJ2-6; D might be TRBD1 (6 bases). Per the germline V gene, CDR1 is LNHNV and CDR2 is YYDKDF (reference sequence). Trimming took off 5 bases at V and 1 base at J, with 15 bases between the two ends. The length of the CDR3 is 17 residues. This CDR3 reads CATSEDRPSSGANVLTF. The CDR3 DNA follows: TGTGCCACCAGCGAAGACAGGCCCTCATCTGGGGCCAACGTCCTGACTTTC.

Only a few counts were recorded for this clone. The chain employs TRBV7-3 and TRBJ1-6, with D tentatively TRBD1 (5 bases). Looked up from germline, CDR1 is SGHTA and CDR2 is FQGTGA. The CDR3 has 16 residues. V was cut by 1 base and J by 10 bases, with 17 bases left in between. In nucleotides, the CDR3 is TGTGCCAGCAGCTTAAGGGGGGTGGAGTATGGGTCACCCCTCCACTTT. It codes for CASSLRGVEYGSPLHF.

Remarks on this clone: This CDR3 is also generated by other DNA sequences in the sample. For the CDR3, the DNA is TGTGCCAGCAGTTACTCCCAGCGGGGCCAATATGAGCAGTACTTC. It specifies CASSYSQRGQYEQYF. The rearrangement uses TRBV6-5 and TRBJ2-7, with 7 bases fitting TRBD2. V shed 0 bases, J shed 7 bases, and the junction held 9 bases outside the gene matches. Germline CDR1 is MNHEY and CDR2 is SVGAGI. The CDR3 is made up of 15 amino acids.

DNA for the CDR3: TGTGCCAGTCAGGACAGGGTTAATTCACCCCTCCACTTT. It is translated as CASQDRVNSPLHF. V usage is TRBV6-1 and J usage is TRBJ1-6; 8 bases match TRBD1. The CDR3 extends over 13 amino acids. Germline values: CDR1 MNHNS, CDR2 SASEGT. V lost 9 bases and J lost 6; bases outside the gene matches: 4.

The chain joins TRBV5-1 to TRBJ2-3; TRBD2 matches at 10 bases. CDR1 is SGHRS and CDR2 is YFSETQ in the germline V gene. J was trimmed by 2 bases and V by 2 bases; bases with no gene match: 8. The CDR3 covers 17 residues. CDR3 amino acids: CASSFLQRGGLTDTQYF. For the CDR3, the DNA is TGCGCCAGCAGCTTTCTTCAGCGGGGGGGCCTCACAGATACGCAGTATTTT.

V is TRBV7-9 and J is TRBJ2-7, with 9 bases identical to TRBD1. CDR3 size: 14 residues. V gave up 5 bases and J gave up 3 bases; unmatched junction bases: 5. Germline V CDR1 and CDR2: SEHNR, FQNEAQ (reference sequence). Here the CDR3 DNA reads TGTGCCAGCAGCCCCTGGGACAGGGTCTACGAGCAGTACTTC. Amino acid sequence: CASSPWDRVYEQYF.